This is a list of T cell receptor beta chains from one sample in a study of Ad26.COV2.S vaccination and SARS-CoV-2 variants. Method: immunoSEQ multiplex PCR; TCRdb's copy keeps in-frame clones and lacks some. The sample lists 290,000 or so clones; over 75% were seen once. Sequenced here: peripheral blood, sampled in a trial of Ad26.COV2.S vaccine versus placebo. The receptors derive from a person aged 18 to 59 who received the Ad26.COV2.S COVID-19 vaccine or a placebo. The CDR3 runs from the conserved cysteine through the conserved F or W. Fields, in order: CDR3 DNA, CDR3 protein, V gene, J gene, clone size, D gene. A D gene is named only where the DNA matches it firmly. Clone size is shown for a subset of rows, as once, few, many or a class of expanded clone.

TGTGCCAGCAGCTTACGCGGGCCAGGGCTAAGAAACACCATATATTTT,CASSLRGPGLRNTIYF,TRBV7-2,TRBJ1-3,NA,NA
TGTGCCAGCAGTTTAGGAACTATGCTATACGAGCAGTACTTC,CASSLGTMLYEQYF,TRBV28,TRBJ2-7,once,NA
TGCAGCGCCGTGACAGGGGAGGGGCAGCCCCAGCATTTT,CSAVTGEGQPQHF,TRBV29-1,TRBJ1-5,NA,TRBD1
TGTGCCAGCAGCCGGCAGGGCGATGAGCAGTTCTTC,CASSRQGDEQFF,TRBV14,TRBJ2-1,NA,NA
TGTGCCAGCAAACAGTTTCTGGCCGAGCAGTACTTC,CASKQFLAEQYF,TRBV6-5,TRBJ2-7,NA,NA
TGTGCCAGCAGTCGGGACCCGGGGGGCACTGAAGCTTTCTTT,CASSRDPGGTEAFF,TRBV6-5,TRBJ1-1,once,NA
TGTGCCAGCAGCGTACCGGGGACAGGGAGGTTCGAGCAGTACTTC,CASSVPGTGRFEQYF,TRBV6-5,TRBJ2-7,NA,TRBD1
TGTGCCAGCAGCCTTCTAGCGGGGGCGGGAGATACGCAGTATTTT,CASSLLAGAGDTQYF,TRBV5-5,TRBJ2-3,once,TRBD2
TGTGCCAGCAGTGACTACTATGGCTACACCTTC,CASSDYYGYTF,TRBV6-4,TRBJ1-2,once,NA
TGTGCTAGTGTTCGCAGAAGGGGGCAAGACGGGGAGCTGTTTTTT,CASVRRRGQDGELFF,TRBV12-5,TRBJ2-2,NA,TRBD1
TGTGCCTGGAGTGTTGGGCTGAACACTGAAGCTTTCTTT,CAWSVGLNTEAFF,TRBV30,TRBJ1-1,NA,NA
TGTGCCAGCTCACCTACGGGACAGAACGAGCAGTACTTC,CASSPTGQNEQYF,TRBV18,TRBJ2-7,once,TRBD1
TGTGCCAGCAGCCAAGCGGTGTGGGGGGGCTACACCTTC,CASSQAVWGGYTF,TRBV14,TRBJ1-2,NA,NA
TGTGCCAGCAGCTTCCTTGGGGCTAGCGGGAGGGCCTTTCTCAATGAGCAGTTCTTC,CASSFLGASGRAFLNEQFF,TRBV7-2,TRBJ2-1,NA,TRBD2
TGTGCCATCAGTTCTACCGGGACAGGGCTCTCCTATAATTCACCCCTCCACTTT,CAISSTGTGLSYNSPLHF,TRBV10-3,TRBJ1-6,NA,TRBD1
TGCGCCAGCAGCCAATTAGCGGCGTCGCCCTACAATGAGCAGTTCTTC,CASSQLAASPYNEQFF,TRBV4-3,TRBJ2-1,NA,NA
TGCGCCAGCAGGACAGCTCCGAACACTGAAGCTTTCTTT,CASRTAPNTEAFF,TRBV10-2,TRBJ1-1,NA,NA
TGCGCCAGCAGCTTGGTGGGACAGGGGACGGAAAAACTGTTTTTT,CASSLVGQGTEKLFF,TRBV5-1,TRBJ1-4,NA,TRBD1
TGTGCCAGCACCGTGGGGAGGGGGGAGACCCAGTACTTC,CASTVGRGETQYF,TRBV12-3/TRBV12-4,TRBJ2-5,NA,NA
TGTGCCAGCAGTTCCGATGTGAACACTGAAGCTTTCTTT,CASSSDVNTEAFF,TRBV2,TRBJ1-1,once,NA
TGTGCCAGTAGTTACTCGGGACTAGCGGGAATCACAGATACGCAGTATTTT,CASSYSGLAGITDTQYF,TRBV19,TRBJ2-3,once,TRBD2
TGTGCCAGCAGCCCAGGGATGGGCTATGGCTACACCTTC,CASSPGMGYGYTF,TRBV14,TRBJ1-2,NA,NA
TGTGCCAGCAGCCCCGGGACTGGAGGAAACACCATATATTTT,CASSPGTGGNTIYF,TRBV7-6,TRBJ1-3,NA,NA
TGTGCCAGCAGCAACGGGGGGATGGGGACTGAAGCTTTCTTT,CASSNGGMGTEAFF,TRBV7-9,TRBJ1-1,NA,NA
TGTGCCAGCAGCTTAGATTCCGGACAGTACAATGAGCAGTTCTTC,CASSLDSGQYNEQFF,TRBV7-2,TRBJ2-1,NA,NA
TGTGCCAGCAGCACCGGAGGAGGGCGAGAGACCCAGTACTTC,CASSTGGGRETQYF,TRBV9,TRBJ2-5,NA,NA
TGTGCCAGTAGGGACTCTCTGATGAACTACGAGCAGTACTTC,CASRDSLMNYEQYF,TRBV19,TRBJ2-7,NA,NA
TGTGCCATCAGTGAGTTAGCGGAGCAGTTCTTC,CAISELAEQFF,TRBV10-3,TRBJ2-1,NA,NA
TGTGCCAGAGGGGGAATAGTAGTCCAAGAGACCCAGTACTTC,CARGGIVVQETQYF,TRBV6-4,TRBJ2-5,NA,NA
TGCGCCAGCAGCCGGACCCCTTCAGGATCTTACGAGCAGTACTTC,CASSRTPSGSYEQYF,TRBV5-1,TRBJ2-7,NA,NA
TGTGCCAGCAGTTGGCTCGACACACCTTCTGGAAACACCATATATTTT,CASSWLDTPSGNTIYF,TRBV6-5,TRBJ1-3,NA,NA
TGTGCCAGCAGCTACAGCTCGACAGGGGTTGAGGAAAAACTGTTTTTT,CASSYSSTGVEEKLFF,TRBV3-1/TRBV3-2,TRBJ1-4,NA,TRBD1
TGCGCCAGCAGCCGCACAGATACGCAGTATTTT,CASSRTDTQYF,TRBV5-1,TRBJ2-3,NA,NA
TGTGCCAGCAGTTACCCGGGAGCAGGTGAGGGCGGCTACACCTTC,CASSYPGAGEGGYTF,TRBV6-6,TRBJ1-2,NA,NA
TGTGCCAGCAGCTTAATATCGAAACAAGCCCGAGAGACCCAGTACTTC,CASSLISKQARETQYF,TRBV11-2,TRBJ2-5,NA,NA
TGTGCCAGCGCCGGACAGGCTGGAAACACCATATATTTT,CASAGQAGNTIYF,TRBV6-5,TRBJ1-3,once,TRBD1
TGTGCCAGCAGCTTCGGAACAGTCGACAATGAGCAGTTCTTC,CASSFGTVDNEQFF,TRBV7-9,TRBJ2-1,NA,NA